This TCR beta chain was sequenced during a study of beta chain features in type 1 diabetes. Broader study findings: Whether TCRB rearrangement is influenced by HLA type went unresolved here. Healthy donors had naive, central memory and Treg TCRB repertoires that appeared less similar than those seen among patients. More deletions and fewer insertions at VDJ junctions were found in patients with type 1 diabetes.

Germline V gene lookup returns CDR1 SGHRS and CDR2 YFSETQ. The CDR3 totals 15 residues. J was trimmed by 5 bases and V by 3 bases; bases with no gene match: 2. This clone was seen a handful of times. Its target is unknown. Of the isolated RNA, all was reverse transcribed, and so the sequenced material was expressed TCRB transcripts. Produced via immunoSEQ multiplex PCR; TCRdb's table is partial and in-frame only. The sample lists around 160,000 clones; under 60% were seen once. Sequenced input: Tregs from blood. This sequence originates from a young man in good health. The chain carries TRBV5-1 and TRBJ2-1; 13 nucleotides agree with TRBD2. The CDR3 loop is CASSSGTSGNNEQFF. CDR3 bases: TGCGCCAGCAGCTCGGGGACTAGCGGGAACAATGAGCAGTTCTTC. The complete variable domain, with remaining parts taken from reference TRBV5-1 and TRBJ2-1, reads KAGVTQTPRYLIKTRGQQVTLSCSPISGHRSVSWYQQTPGQGLQFLFEYFSETQRNKGNFPGRFSGRQFSNSRSEMNVSTLELGDSALYLCASSSGTSGNNEQFFGPGTRLTVL.